This record covers a single T cell receptor (beta chain). Antigen: not known. This sample is part of a study of blood T cells in healthy people across ages. Study conclusions and caveats: Diversity of TCR beta per million T cells declined in a roughly linear way with age.

The CDR3 runs to 12 residues. V gave up 5 bases and J gave up 6 bases; unmatched junction bases: 2. Germline V lookup: CDR1 MNHEY, CDR2 SVGAGI. The authors ran a second PCR of about 7 to 11 cycles using a sample-barcoded 5' primer and a J-beta primer mix. TCRdb re-analysed the 5' RACE reads in MiXCR, keeping a single row per CDR3 protein. The data contain 600,000 to 850,000 distinct CDR3 sequences, approximately 39% of them seen just once; the ten biggest clones take up under 25%. Material for sequencing was blood. The TCR sequence derives from a woman in her sixties in good health. The V and J genes are TRBV6-5 and TRBJ1-1, with 8 bases aligning to TRBD1. This chain's CDR3 is CASSPQGAEAFF. Written as DNA, the CDR3 is TGTGCCAGCAGTCCACAGGGGGCTGAAGCTTTCTTT.